These 28 T cell receptor beta chains originate from one sample sequenced in a study of T-cell memory formation after mild COVID-19. TCRdb reprocessed the 5' RACE reads with MiXCR, giving one entry per CDR3 protein. The sample has about 130,000 distinct CDR3 sequences; approximately 15% are singletons. Specimen: PBMCs or a T cell subset sorted from them (not recorded which). These receptors all stem from a man aged 18 to 30 who had mild COVID-19 (a few samples of this study predate the infection). Cell type and time point are not known.

The table lists this clonotype with many counts. The chain is built from TRBV6-2 or TRBV6-3 and TRBJ2-3; D not certain. The V gene's germline CDR1 is MNHEY and CDR2 SVGEGT. The CDR3 is 13 residues long. V was clipped by 2 bases and J by 6 bases, with 9 bases between them. The CDR3 region has the DNA TGTGCCAGCAGTTACAGGTGGACGGATACGCAGTATTTT. Translation gives CASSYRWTDTQYF.

This clonotype turned up a few times. The rearrangement uses TRBV6-1 and TRBJ2-7; no clear D gene. This CDR3 is 14 amino acids long. The germline V gene encodes CDR1 MNHNS and CDR2 SASEGT. Trimming took 3 bases from V and 3 from J, leaving 12 bases between them. CDR3 DNA: TGTGCCAGCAGTGAGGTTACAAGGAGCTACGAGCAGTACGTC. The encoded protein is CASSEVTRSYEQYV.

This clonotype came up a few times. The chain joins TRBV20-1 to TRBJ2-3, with D tentatively TRBD2 (7 bases). This CDR3 region has 15 residues. Germline loops: CDR1 DFQATT, CDR2 SNEGSKA (reference sequence). The germline V and J ends were trimmed by 6 bases and 3 bases, with 19 bases remaining between them. The CDR3 reads CSAPYPRGGTDTQYF. Here the CDR3 DNA reads TGCAGTGCCCCTTACCCCAGGGGAGGGACAGATACGCAGTATTTT.

The rearrangement uses TRBV12-5 and TRBJ2-5, with D perhaps TRBD2 (6 bases). With 0 bases removed from V and 5 bases from J, the gap between germline ends came to 13 bases. This CDR3 is 15 amino acids long. Looked up from germline, CDR1 is LGHNT and CDR2 is FRNRAP. The CDR3 DNA reads TGTGCTAGTGGTTTGGTGCGGGGCCCAGGGGAGACCCAGTACTTC. It translates to CASGLVRGPGETQYF.

This clonotype appeared many times. This chain uses TRBV7-2 with TRBJ2-5; 7 bases line up with TRBD2. The trim removed 2 bases at V and 4 bases at J, leaving 4 bases unmatched. This CDR3 contains 14 residues. Looked up from germline, CDR1 is SGHTA and CDR2 is FQGNSA. Here the CDR3 DNA reads TGTGCCAGCAGCTTAAGCGGGGTACGAGAGACCCAGTACTTC. Protein sequence: CASSLSGVRETQYF.

This clonotype has ten or more counts. V is TRBV29-1 and J is TRBJ2-2, with D perhaps matching TRBD2 (5 bases). The ends were cut back, 4 bases at V and 7 bases at J, with 19 bases in the middle. CDR1 and CDR2 (germline): SQVTM, ANQGSEA. This CDR3 has 15 amino acids. CDR3 in DNA: TGCAGCGTTGGAGGGTTTGAAGGGTGGAGCGGGGAGCTGTTTTTT. It specifies CSVGGFEGWSGELFF.

This clonotype ranks as medium-sized (0.01 to 0.1%). The chain employs TRBV5-1 and TRBJ2-5, with 8 bases that match TRBD2. V shed 2 bases, J shed 3 bases, and the junction held 6 bases outside the gene matches. Germline V lookup: CDR1 SGHRS, CDR2 YFSETQ. The CDR3 runs to 15 residues. Here the CDR3 DNA reads TGCGCCAGCAGCTTATTTTTTAGCGGGGAAGAGACCCAGTACTTC. Translating gives CASSLFFSGEETQYF.

This clonotype was counted between two and nine times. V is TRBV12-3 or TRBV12-4 and J is TRBJ2-3, with D possibly matching TRBD2 (6 bases). V was cut by 3 bases and J by 5 bases, with 12 bases left in between. CDR3 length equals 14 residues. As DNA, the CDR3 is TGTGCCAGCAGTTTTCAGCTGGGGGGAGATACGCAGTATTTT. The encoded protein is CASSFQLGGDTQYF.

CDR3 in DNA: TGCAGTGCTAGTCACCAACCTAGCACAGATACGCAGTATTTT. Protein product: CSASHQPSTDTQYF. The chain joins TRBV20-1 to TRBJ2-3, with D unresolved. The CDR3 sequence is 14 residues long. CDR1 DFQATT and CDR2 SNEGSKA come from the germline V gene (reference sequence). Trimming shortened V by 3 bases and J by 0 bases, and 10 bases separated the two germline ends.

Ten or more counts support this clonotype. V and J are TRBV6-5 and TRBJ2-3, with TRBD1 as a possible D gene (5 bases). The germline V gene encodes CDR1 MNHEY and CDR2 SVGAGI. This CDR3 is built from 13 residues. The V gene lost 6 bases and the J gene lost 0 bases, with 7 bases spanning the gap. CDR3 nucleotides: TGTGCCAGCAGAGGGGCCAGCACAGATACGCAGTATTTT. It translates to CASRGASTDTQYF.

The DNA of the CDR3 is TGTGCCAGCAGCGTTAGCGGGGGCGGCGAGACCCAGTACTTC. The encoded protein is CASSVSGGGETQYF. The chain combines TRBV7-6 with TRBJ2-5, with 9 bases matching TRBD2. This CDR3 contains 14 residues. The V segment lost 5 bases and the J segment 5 bases; nucleotides outside the gene matches: 6. Germline loops: CDR1 SGHVS, CDR2 FNYEAQ.

The V gene is TRBV7-9, the J gene TRBJ2-3; D perhaps matches TRBD1 (5 bases). The CDR3 length is 16 residues. Trimming took off 4 bases at V and 6 bases at J, with 20 bases between the two ends. Germline V lookup: CDR1 SEHNR, CDR2 FQNEAQ (reference sequence). CDR3 nucleotide sequence: TGTGCCAGCAGCTCGACAGCCCCGGAATTGAAGGATACGCAGTATTTT. This encodes CASSSTAPELKDTQYF.

This chain connects TRBV6-2 or TRBV6-3 to TRBJ2-1; 7 bases line up with TRBD2. This CDR3 is built from 11 residues. Unmatched junction bases numbered 2, after V lost 6 bases and J lost 9 bases. Germline V gives CDR1 MNHEY, CDR2 SVGEGT. CDR3 DNA sequence: TGTGCCAGCAGGGGAGGGGTTGAGCAGTTCTTC. This encodes CASRGGVEQFF.

The CDR3 here is CASSSRDKGEQYF. As DNA, the CDR3 is TGTGCCAGCAGCTCCCGGGACAAAGGGGAGCAGTACTTC. The chain links TRBV9 to TRBJ2-7; tentative D call: TRBD1 (6 bases). V lost 4 bases to trimming and J lost 7 bases, with 15 bases between them. CDR1 and CDR2 from the germline V gene are SGDLS and YYNGEE. CDR3 size: 13 residues.

In this sample, this clonotype turned up a few times. This chain joins TRBV20-1 and TRBJ2-3, with TRBD2 identical over 9 bases. With V trimmed by 0 bases and J by 4 bases, 5 bases remained unmatched. From germline, CDR1 is DFQATT and CDR2 SNEGSKA (reference sequence). CDR3 size: 15 residues. CDR3 bases: TGCAGTGCTAGAGATAGGACTAGCGTTCCAGATACGCAGTATTTT. This translates into CSARDRTSVPDTQYF.

This clonotype was observed a handful of times. This chain links TRBV20-1 with TRBJ2-3; unclear D gene. V lost 7 bases, J lost 4 bases, and 3 bases lay in between. The germline CDR1 and CDR2 sequences are DFQATT and SNEGSKA (reference sequence). This CDR3 contains 9 residues. CDR3 loop: CSDSDTQYF. CDR3 coding DNA: TGCAGTGACTCAGATACGCAGTATTTT.

This rearrangement joins TRBV6-5 to TRBJ2-5; no definite D call. This CDR3 contains 11 residues. Per the germline V gene, CDR1 is MNHEY and CDR2 is SVGAGI. With 4 bases removed from V and 5 bases from J, the gap between germline ends came to 5 bases. CDR3 bases: TGTGCCAGCAGTTCATCTGAGACCCAGTACTTC. It specifies CASSSSETQYF.

This clonotype has a count of ten or more. This chain connects TRBV5-1 to TRBJ2-3, with 8 bases matching TRBD2. Looked up from germline, CDR1 is SGHRS and CDR2 is YFSETQ. The J segment lost 4 bases and the V segment lost 3 bases, leaving 4 bases of the junction unmatched. The CDR3 length is 14 residues. The CDR3 nucleotides are TGCGCCAGCAGCTCGATGACTAGCGCAGATACGCAGTATTTT. This codes for CASSSMTSADTQYF.

This clonotype came up a few times. The V call is TRBV12-3 or TRBV12-4, the J call TRBJ2-1; D unclear. This CDR3 is built from 11 residues. Trimming cost V 3 bases and J 12 bases, with 9 bases left between them. CDR3 sequence reads: CASSFRSRQFF. The CDR3 DNA is TGTGCCAGCAGTTTCAGATCCCGGCAGTTCTTC.

This clonotype was seen only a few times. The chain links TRBV3-1 to TRBJ2-1, with 7 positions matching TRBD1. The CDR3 is 12 amino acids. The V segment lost 1 base and the J segment 16 bases; nucleotides outside the gene matches: 7. Germline CDR1 LGHDT, CDR2 YNNKEL (reference sequence). CDR3 amino acids: CASSQATGQLFF. The CDR3 coding sequence is TGTGCCAGCAGCCAAGCAACGGGACAGTTATTCTTC.

This clonotype was found a few times. The V and J genes are TRBV5-1 and TRBJ2-1; 8 nucleotides line up with TRBD2. CDR1 SGHRS and CDR2 YFSETQ come from the germline V gene. The V gene end was trimmed by 1 base and the J gene end by 10 bases; junction bases not matched to a gene: 7. The CDR3 is 14 residues long. CDR3 nucleotide sequence: TGCGCCAGCAGCTTGATTAGCGGGGAGTACGAGCAGTTCTTC. Its translation is CASSLISGEYEQFF.

In its sample, this clonotype was seen many times. The chain uses TRBV11-2 and TRBJ1-2, with 7 nucleotides matching TRBD1. V was clipped by 4 bases and J by 4 bases; unmatched bases: 6. Germline lookup yields CDR1 SGHAT and CDR2 FQNNGV. This CDR3 region has 14 residues. CDR3 protein: CASSSVRQGYGYTF. In DNA form, the CDR3 reads TGTGCCAGCAGCTCCGTCCGACAGGGCTATGGCTACACCTTC.

This clonotype was detected only once. The chain recombines TRBV7-3 with TRBJ1-6, with a possible D match to TRBD1 (5 bases). Germline values: CDR1 SGHTA, CDR2 FQGTGA. The CDR3 spans 13 residues. Trimming removed 5 bases at V and 7 bases at J, with 9 bases between. For the CDR3, the DNA is TGTGCCAGCAGCCCGACAGCAAATTCACCCCTCCACTTT. This codes for CASSPTANSPLHF.

The chain carries TRBV5-1 and TRBJ1-4; no clear D. The CDR3 sequence is 14 residues long. Germline lookup yields CDR1 SGHRS and CDR2 YFSETQ. The V end was cut by 0 bases, the J end by 8 bases, with 11 bases between. The CDR3 nucleotides read TGCGCCAGCAGCTTGGAAGGGTTTGACGAAAAACTGTTTTTT. Translated: CASSLEGFDEKLFF.

This sequence joins TRBV29-1 and TRBJ1-1; 8 nucleotides align to TRBD1. CDR3 length equals 13 residues. Per germline, CDR1 SQVTM and CDR2 ANQGSEA. V trimming: 3 bases; J trimming: 4 bases; junction bases outside the gene matches: 4. The CDR3 reads CSVEGTGITEAFF. CDR3 bases: TGCAGCGTTGAGGGGACAGGAATCACTGAAGCTTTCTTT. Supplemented by reference TRBV29-1 and TRBJ1-1, the full variable domain reads SAVISQKPSRDICQRGTSLTIQCQVDSQVTMMFWYRQQPGQSLTLIATANQGSEATYESGFVIDKFPISRPNLTFSTLTVSNMSPEDSSIYLCSVEGTGITEAFFGQGTRLTVV.

This clonotype has more than one count but fewer than ten. This CDR3 is CASSQIRGGGRGETQYF. The CDR3 region has the DNA TGTGCCAGCAGCCAAATTAGGGGCGGGGGGCGAGGAGAGACCCAGTACTTC. The chain uses TRBV3-1 and TRBJ2-5; 8 bases map to TRBD2. The junction had 12 bases not matched to a gene; V was cut back by 2 bases and J by 4 bases. This CDR3 has 17 amino acids. CDR1 LGHDT and CDR2 YNNKEL come from the germline V gene (reference sequence).

This chain joins TRBV14 and TRBJ1-1; D is ambiguous. CDR3 size: 13 residues. CDR1 is SGHDN and CDR2 is FVKESK in the germline V gene. Trimming shortened V by 3 bases and J by 1 base, and 6 bases separated the two germline ends. DNA for the CDR3: TGTGCCAGCAGCCACGGCTGGAACACTGAAGCTTTCTTT. It specifies CASSHGWNTEAFF. Supplemented by reference TRBV14 and TRBJ1-1, the full variable domain reads EAGVTQFPSHSVIEKGQTVTLRCDPISGHDNLYWYRRVMGKEIKFLLHFVKESKQDESGMPNNRFLAERTGGTYSTLKVQPAELEDSGVYFCASSHGWNTEAFFGQGTRLTVV.

This clonotype was picked up a small number of times. This chain connects TRBV12-3 or TRBV12-4 to TRBJ2-1; TRBD2 matches at 7 bases. V lost 5 bases, J lost 2 bases, and 9 bases stayed unmatched. The CDR3 spans 16 residues. The CDR3 reads CASSPRDYPTYNEQFF. The CDR3 DNA reads as TGTGCCAGCAGTCCCCGGGACTATCCCACCTACAATGAGCAGTTCTTC.